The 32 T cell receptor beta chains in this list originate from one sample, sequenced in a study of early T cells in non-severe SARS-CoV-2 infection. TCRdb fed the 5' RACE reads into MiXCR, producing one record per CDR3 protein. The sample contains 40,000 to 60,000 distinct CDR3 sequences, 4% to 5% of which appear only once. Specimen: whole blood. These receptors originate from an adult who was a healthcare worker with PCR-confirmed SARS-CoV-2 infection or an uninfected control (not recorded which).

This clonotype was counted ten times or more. CDR3 loop: CASSERASLGDTQYF. The CDR3 DNA reads TGCGCCAGCAGTGAGAGGGCTAGCCTGGGAGATACGCAGTATTTT. The genes are TRBV10-2 and TRBJ2-3, with TRBD2 as a possible D gene (5 bases). Germline V gene sequence: CDR1 WSHSY, CDR2 SAAADI. The germline V and J ends were trimmed by 2 bases and 5 bases, with 14 bases remaining between them. This CDR3 has 15 amino acids.

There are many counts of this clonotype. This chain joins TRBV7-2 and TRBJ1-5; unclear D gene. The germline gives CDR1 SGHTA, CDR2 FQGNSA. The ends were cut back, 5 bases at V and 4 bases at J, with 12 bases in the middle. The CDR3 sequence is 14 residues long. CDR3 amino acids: CASSPGNQNQPQHF. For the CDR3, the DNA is TGTGCCAGCAGCCCCGGGAACCAGAATCAGCCCCAGCATTTT.

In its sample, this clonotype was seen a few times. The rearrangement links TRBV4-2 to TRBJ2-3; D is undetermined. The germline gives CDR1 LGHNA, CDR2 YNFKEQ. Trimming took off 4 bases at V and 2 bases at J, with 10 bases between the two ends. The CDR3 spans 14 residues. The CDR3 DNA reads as TGTGCCAGCAGCCTGGACCATTCCACAGATACGCAGTATTTT. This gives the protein CASSLDHSTDTQYF.

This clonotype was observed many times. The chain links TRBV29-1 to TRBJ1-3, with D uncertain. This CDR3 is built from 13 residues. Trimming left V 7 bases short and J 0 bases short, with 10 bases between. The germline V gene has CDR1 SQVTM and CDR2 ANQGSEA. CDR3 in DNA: TGCAGCGCCTGGCCCAGCTCTGGAAACACCATATATTTT. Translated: CSAWPSSGNTIYF.

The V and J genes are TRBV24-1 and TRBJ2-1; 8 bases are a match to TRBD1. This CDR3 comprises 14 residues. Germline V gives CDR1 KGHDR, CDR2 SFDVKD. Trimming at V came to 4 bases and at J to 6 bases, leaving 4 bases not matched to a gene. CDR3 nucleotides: TGTGCCACCAGTGAGCCCACAGGGGGCAATGAGCAGTTCTTC. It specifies CATSEPTGGNEQFF.

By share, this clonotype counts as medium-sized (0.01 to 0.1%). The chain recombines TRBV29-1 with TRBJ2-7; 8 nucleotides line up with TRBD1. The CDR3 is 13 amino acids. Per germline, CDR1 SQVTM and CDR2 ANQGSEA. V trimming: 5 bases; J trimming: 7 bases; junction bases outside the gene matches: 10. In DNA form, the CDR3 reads TGCAGCGTTATCGGACAGGGAGAAGGTGAGCAGTACTTC. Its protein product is CSVIGQGEGEQYF.

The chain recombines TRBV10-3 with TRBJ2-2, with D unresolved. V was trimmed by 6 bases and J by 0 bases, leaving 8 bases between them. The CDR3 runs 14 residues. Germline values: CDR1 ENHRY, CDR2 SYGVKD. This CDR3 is CAIRQNTNTGELFF. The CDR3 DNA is TGTGCCATCAGGCAGAATACGAACACCGGGGAGCTGTTTTTT.

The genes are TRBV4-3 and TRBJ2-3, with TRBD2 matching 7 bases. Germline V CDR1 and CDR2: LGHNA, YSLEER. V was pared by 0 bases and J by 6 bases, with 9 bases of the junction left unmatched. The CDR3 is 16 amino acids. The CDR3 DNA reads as TGCGCCAGCAGCCAAGAAGGGAGGGCCATAGTCGATACGCAGTATTTT. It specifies CASSQEGRAIVDTQYF.

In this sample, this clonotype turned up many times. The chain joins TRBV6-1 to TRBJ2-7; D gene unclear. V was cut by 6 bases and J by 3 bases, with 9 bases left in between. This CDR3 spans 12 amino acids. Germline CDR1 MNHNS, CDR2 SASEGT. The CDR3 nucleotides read TGTGCCAGCAGCCTACATAGCTACGAGCAGTACTTC. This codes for CASSLHSYEQYF.

The CDR3 bases are TGTGCCAGCAGTTTTAGCGGGGGTACAGATACGCAGTATTTT. Its protein product is CASSFSGGTDTQYF. The chain has TRBV5-6 and TRBJ2-3; TRBD2 matches at 9 bases. The trim removed 5 bases at V and 3 bases at J, leaving 4 bases unmatched. In germline, CDR1 is SGHDT, CDR2 YYEEEE. This CDR3 has 14 amino acids. Drawing the rest from reference TRBV5-6 and TRBJ2-3, the complete variable domain is DAGVTQSPTHLIKTRGQQVTLRCSPKSGHDTVSWYQQALGQGPQFIFQYYEEEERQRGNFPDRFSGHQFPNYSSELNVNALLLGDSALYLCASSFSGGTDTQYFGPGTRLTVL.

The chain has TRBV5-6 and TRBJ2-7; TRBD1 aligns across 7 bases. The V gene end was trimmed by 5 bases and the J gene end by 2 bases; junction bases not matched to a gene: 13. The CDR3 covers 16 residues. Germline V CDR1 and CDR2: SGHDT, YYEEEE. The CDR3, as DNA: TGTGCCAGCAGTAGCGACAGACAGGGTACGGCCTACGAGCAGTACTTC. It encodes CASSSDRQGTAYEQYF.

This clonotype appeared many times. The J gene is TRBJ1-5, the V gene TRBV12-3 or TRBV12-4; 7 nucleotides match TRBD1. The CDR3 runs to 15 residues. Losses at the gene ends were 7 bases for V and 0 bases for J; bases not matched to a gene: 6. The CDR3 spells CASTKAGGSNQPQHF. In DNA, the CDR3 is TGTGCCAGCACCAAAGCAGGGGGTAGCAATCAGCCCCAGCATTTT.

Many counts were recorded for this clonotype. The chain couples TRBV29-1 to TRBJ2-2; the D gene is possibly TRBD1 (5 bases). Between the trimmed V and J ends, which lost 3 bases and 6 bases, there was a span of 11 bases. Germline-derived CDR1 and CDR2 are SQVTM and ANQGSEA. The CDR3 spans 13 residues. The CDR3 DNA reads TGCAGCGTTGACAGGGTCGGCGCCGGGGAGCTGTTTTTT. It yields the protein CSVDRVGAGELFF.

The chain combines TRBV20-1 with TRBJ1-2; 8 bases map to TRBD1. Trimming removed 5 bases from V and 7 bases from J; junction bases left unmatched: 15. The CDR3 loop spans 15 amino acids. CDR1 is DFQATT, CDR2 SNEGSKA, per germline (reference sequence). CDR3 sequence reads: CSAPTPGGEYSGYTF. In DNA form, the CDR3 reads TGCAGTGCTCCTACCCCAGGGGGCGAGTATAGTGGCTACACCTTC.

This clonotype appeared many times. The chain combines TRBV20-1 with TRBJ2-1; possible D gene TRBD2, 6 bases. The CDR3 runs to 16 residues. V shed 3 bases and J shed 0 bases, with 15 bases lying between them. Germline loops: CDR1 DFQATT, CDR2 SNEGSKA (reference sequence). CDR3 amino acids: CSARARADYSYNEQFF. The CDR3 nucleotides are TGCAGTGCTAGGGCTAGGGCGGACTACTCCTACAATGAGCAGTTCTTC.

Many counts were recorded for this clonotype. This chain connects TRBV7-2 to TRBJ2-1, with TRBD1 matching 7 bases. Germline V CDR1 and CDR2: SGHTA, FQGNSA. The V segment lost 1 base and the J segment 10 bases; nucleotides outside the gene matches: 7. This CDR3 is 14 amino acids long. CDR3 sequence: CASSLEGYRGEQFF. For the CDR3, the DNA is TGTGCCAGCAGCTTAGAGGGGTACAGGGGAGAGCAGTTCTTC.

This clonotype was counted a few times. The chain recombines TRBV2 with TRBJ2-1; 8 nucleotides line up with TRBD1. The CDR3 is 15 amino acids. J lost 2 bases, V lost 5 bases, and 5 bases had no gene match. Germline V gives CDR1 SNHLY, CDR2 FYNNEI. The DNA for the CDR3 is TGTGCCAGCAGTCCTGACAGGGGCGCCTACAATGAGCAGTTCTTC. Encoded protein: CASSPDRGAYNEQFF.

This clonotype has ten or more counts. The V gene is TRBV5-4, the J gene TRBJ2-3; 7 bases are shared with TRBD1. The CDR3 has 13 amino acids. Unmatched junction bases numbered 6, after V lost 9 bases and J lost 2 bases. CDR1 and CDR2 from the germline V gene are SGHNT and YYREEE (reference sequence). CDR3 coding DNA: TGTGCCACACTGGACAGGTACACAGATACGCAGTATTTT. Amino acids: CATLDRYTDTQYF.

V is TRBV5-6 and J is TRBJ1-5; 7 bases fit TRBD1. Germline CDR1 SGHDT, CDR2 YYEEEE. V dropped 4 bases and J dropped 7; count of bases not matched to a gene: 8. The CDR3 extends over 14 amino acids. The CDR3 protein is CASSGGGTEQPQHF. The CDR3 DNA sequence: TGTGCCAGCAGCGGAGGGGGCACTGAACAGCCCCAGCATTTT.

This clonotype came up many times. This CDR3 reads CASRPLPAGGPSGELFF. The DNA for the CDR3 is TGCGCCAGCAGACCCCTCCCAGCGGGGGGGCCTTCCGGGGAGCTGTTTTTT. This chain connects TRBV5-1 to TRBJ2-2, with 10 bases identical to TRBD2. CDR1 SGHRS and CDR2 YFSETQ come from the germline V gene. Losses at the gene ends were 5 bases for V and 6 bases for J; bases not matched to a gene: 13. The CDR3 runs to 17 residues.

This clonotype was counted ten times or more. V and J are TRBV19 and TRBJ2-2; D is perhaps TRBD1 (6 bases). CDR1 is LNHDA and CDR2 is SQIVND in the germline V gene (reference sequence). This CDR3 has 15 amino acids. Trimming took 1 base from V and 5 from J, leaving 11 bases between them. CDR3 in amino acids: CASSIAPGVTGELFF. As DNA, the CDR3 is TGTGCCAGTAGTATAGCTCCAGGGGTAACCGGGGAGCTGTTTTTT.

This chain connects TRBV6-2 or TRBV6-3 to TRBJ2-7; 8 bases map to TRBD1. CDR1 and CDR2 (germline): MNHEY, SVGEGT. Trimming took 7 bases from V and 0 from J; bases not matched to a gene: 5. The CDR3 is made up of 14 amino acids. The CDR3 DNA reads TGTGCCAGCACTAGGGACAGGATCTCCTACGAGCAGTACTTC. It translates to CASTRDRISYEQYF.

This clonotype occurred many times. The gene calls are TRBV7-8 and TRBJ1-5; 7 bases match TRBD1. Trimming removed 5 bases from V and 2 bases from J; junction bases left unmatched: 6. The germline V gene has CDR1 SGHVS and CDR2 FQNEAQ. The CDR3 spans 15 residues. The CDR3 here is CASSPATGRNQPQHF. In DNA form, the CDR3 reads TGTGCCAGCAGCCCAGCGACAGGGCGCAATCAGCCCCAGCATTTT.

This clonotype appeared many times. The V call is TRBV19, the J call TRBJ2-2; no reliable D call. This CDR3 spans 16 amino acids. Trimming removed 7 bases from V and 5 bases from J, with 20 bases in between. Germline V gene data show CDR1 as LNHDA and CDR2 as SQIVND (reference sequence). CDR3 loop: CASNSPPGLSTGELFF. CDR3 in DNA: TGTGCCAGTAACTCACCCCCCGGGTTATCAACCGGGGAGCTGTTTTTT.

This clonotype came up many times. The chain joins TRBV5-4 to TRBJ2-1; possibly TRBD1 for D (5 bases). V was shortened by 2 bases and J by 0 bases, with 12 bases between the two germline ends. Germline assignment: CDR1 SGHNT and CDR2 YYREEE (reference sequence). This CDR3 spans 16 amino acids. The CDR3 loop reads CASSFKGSTSYNEQFF. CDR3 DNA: TGTGCCAGCAGCTTTAAGGGGTCTACCTCCTACAATGAGCAGTTCTTC.

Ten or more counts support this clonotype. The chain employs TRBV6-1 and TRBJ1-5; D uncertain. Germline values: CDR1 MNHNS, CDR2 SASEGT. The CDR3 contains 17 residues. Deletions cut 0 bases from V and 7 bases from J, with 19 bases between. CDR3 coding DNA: TGTGCCAGCAGTGAAGCGCGCGTCGGGTGGGCCAAGCAGCCCCAGCATTTT. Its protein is CASSEARVGWAKQPQHF.

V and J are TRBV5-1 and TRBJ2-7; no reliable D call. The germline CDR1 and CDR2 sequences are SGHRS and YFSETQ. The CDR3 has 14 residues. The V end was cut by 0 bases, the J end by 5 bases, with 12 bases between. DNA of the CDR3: TGCGCCAGCAGCTTGGGGGCTCCACCCAACGAGCAGTACTTC. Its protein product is CASSLGAPPNEQYF.

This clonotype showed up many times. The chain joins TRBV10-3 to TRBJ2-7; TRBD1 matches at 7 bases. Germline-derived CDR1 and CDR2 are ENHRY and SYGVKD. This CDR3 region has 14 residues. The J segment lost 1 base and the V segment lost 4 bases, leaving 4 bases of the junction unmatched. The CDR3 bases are TGTGCCATCAGTGGGACAGGTCGGTCCTACGAGCAGTACTTC. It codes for CAISGTGRSYEQYF.

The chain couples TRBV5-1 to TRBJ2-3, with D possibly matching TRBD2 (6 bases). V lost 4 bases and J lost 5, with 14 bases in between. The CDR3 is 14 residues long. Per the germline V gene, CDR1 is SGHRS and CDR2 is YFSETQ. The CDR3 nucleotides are TGCGCCAGCAGCCTGGGCAGGGAGGTAGATACGCAGTATTTT. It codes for CASSLGREVDTQYF.

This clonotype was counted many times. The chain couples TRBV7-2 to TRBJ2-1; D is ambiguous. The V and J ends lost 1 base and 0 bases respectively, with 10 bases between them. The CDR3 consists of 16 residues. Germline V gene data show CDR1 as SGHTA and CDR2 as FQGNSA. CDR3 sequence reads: CASSLGVQRSYNEQFF. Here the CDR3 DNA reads TGTGCCAGCAGCTTAGGCGTCCAACGCTCCTACAATGAGCAGTTCTTC.

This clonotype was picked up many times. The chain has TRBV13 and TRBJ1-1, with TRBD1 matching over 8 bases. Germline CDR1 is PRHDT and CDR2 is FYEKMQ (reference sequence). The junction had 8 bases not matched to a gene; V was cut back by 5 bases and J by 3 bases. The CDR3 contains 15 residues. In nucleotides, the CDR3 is TGTGCCAGCAGCGCGTTCCACAGGGGGTACACTGAAGCTTTCTTT. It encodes CASSAFHRGYTEAFF. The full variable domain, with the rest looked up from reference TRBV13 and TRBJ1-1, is AAGVIQSPRHLIKEKRETATLKCYPIPRHDTVYWYQQGPGQDPQFLISFYEKMQSDKGSIPDRFSAQQFSDYHSELNMSSLELGDSALYFCASSAFHRGYTEAFFGQGTRLTVV.

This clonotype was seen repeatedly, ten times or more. CDR3 nucleotide sequence: TGTGCTAGTGGTCCGGGACAACCCTCGGATGAGCAGTTCTTC. This codes for CASGPGQPSDEQFF. The chain employs TRBV12-5 and TRBJ2-1; weak D call: TRBD1 (6 bases). CDR1 and CDR2 from the germline V gene are LGHNT and FRNRAP. The V end lost 5 bases, the J end lost 8 bases, and 16 bases lay between the germline ends. This CDR3 is built from 14 residues.